The next 9 T cell receptor beta chains were all read from a single sample in a study of identical twins. TCRdb ran MiXCR on the 5' RACE reads and lists one entry per CDR3 protein. This sample has 550,000 to 700,000 distinct CDR3 sequences, with 9.6% found just once. This same sample was also part of a study on yellow fever vaccine responses in identical twins.

Material for sequencing was PBMCs. The receptors here all came from a woman between 18 and 29 years old in good health.

This clonotype was detected ten times or more. This chain uses TRBV25-1 with TRBJ1-4, with TRBD1 as a possible D gene (6 bases). V shed 5 bases and J shed 0 bases, with 7 bases lying between them. CDR3 length equals 14 residues. Germline CDR1 and CDR2: MGHDK and SYGVNS. CDR3 sequence: CASSSGATNEKLFF. The CDR3 DNA reads as TGTGCCAGCAGTTCAGGGGCAACTAATGAAAAACTGTTTTTT.

This clonotype was seen only a few times. The chain carries TRBV6-1 and TRBJ2-1, with 14 bases identical to TRBD2. The ends lost 6 bases at V and 8 bases at J; junction bases unmatched: 9. The V gene's germline CDR1 is MNHNS and CDR2 SASEGT. The CDR3 is 16 amino acids. The CDR3 nucleotides are TGTGCCAGCAGAAGGACTAGCGGGGGGAAACCCGATGAGCAGTTCTTC. Its protein product is CASRRTSGGKPDEQFF.

This clonotype was observed many times. The V gene is TRBV6-2 or TRBV6-3, the J gene TRBJ2-7, with TRBD1 identical over 8 bases. The V gene end was trimmed by 5 bases and the J gene end by 5 bases; junction bases not matched to a gene: 11. Germline assignment: CDR1 MNHEY and CDR2 SVGEGT. The CDR3 loop spans 15 amino acids. CDR3 amino acids: CASSKAGGGIDEQYF. CDR3 DNA: TGTGCCAGCAGTAAAGCAGGGGGCGGAATTGACGAGCAGTACTTC.

This clonotype was seen at least ten times. The V call is TRBV21-1, the J call TRBJ2-3; the D segment call TRBD2 is taken from the table without a DNA check. TRBV21-1 is noted as a pseudogene. The CDR3 consists of 17 residues. CDR3 DNA: TGTGCCAGCAGCCTTGGACTAGCGGGAGGGCCCCCAGATACGCAGTATTTT. Translated: CASSLGLAGGPPDTQYF.

V is TRBV20-1 and J is TRBJ2-1, with 10 bases lining up with TRBD1. This CDR3 is 14 amino acids long. The trim removed 6 bases at V and 4 bases at J, leaving 6 bases unmatched. Germline CDR1 reads DFQATT; CDR2 reads SNEGSKA (reference sequence). In DNA form, the CDR3 reads TGCAGTGCAACCGGACAGGGGGGATACAATGAGCAGTTCTTC. The encoded protein is CSATGQGGYNEQFF.

This clonotype was counted between two and nine times. J is TRBJ2-6 and V is TRBV6-2 or TRBV6-3; D is perhaps TRBD1 (6 bases). CDR3 size: 18 residues. Per germline, CDR1 MNHEY and CDR2 SVGEGT. V lost 5 bases to trimming and J lost 0 bases, with 17 bases between them. This CDR3 reads CASSNLFGQTSGANVLTF. The CDR3 DNA reads as TGTGCCAGCAGTAACCTCTTCGGACAGACCTCTGGGGCCAACGTCCTGACTTTC.

This clonotype came up many times. This rearrangement joins TRBV28 to TRBJ2-3, with 9 bases lining up with TRBD2. CDR3 size: 14 residues. Germline lookup yields CDR1 MDHEN and CDR2 SYDVKM. V trimming: 5 bases; J trimming: 2 bases; junction bases outside the gene matches: 2. The chain's CDR3 is CASSSGGHTDTQYF. The CDR3 nucleotides are TGTGCCAGCAGTAGCGGGGGGCACACAGATACGCAGTATTTT.

This clonotype came up many times. J is TRBJ2-1 and V is TRBV29-1; possibly TRBD1 for D (5 bases). Germline V CDR1 and CDR2: SQVTM, ANQGSEA. V lost 3 bases and J 7 bases, leaving 10 bases between the germline ends. This CDR3 is 12 amino acids long. CDR3 nucleotide sequence: TGCAGCGTTGACAGGGAAATGAATGAGCAGTTCTTC. This encodes CSVDREMNEQFF.

This clonotype was observed many times. The chain carries TRBV14 and TRBJ2-7; D remains ambiguous. The germline CDR1 and CDR2 sequences are SGHDN and FVKESK. Trimming shortened V by 2 bases and J by 2 bases, and 10 bases separated the two germline ends. CDR3 length equals 14 residues. CDR3 DNA sequence: TGTGCCAGCAGCCAACTTGCATCCCCCTACGAGCAGTACTTC. This codes for CASSQLASPYEQYF. The whole variable domain, remainder taken from reference TRBV14 and TRBJ2-7, is EAGVTQFPSHSVIEKGQTVTLRCDPISGHDNLYWYRRVMGKEIKFLLHFVKESKQDESGMPNNRFLAERTGGTYSTLKVQPAELEDSGVYFCASSQLASPYEQYFGPGTRLTVT.